A single sample gave rise to the 7 T cell receptor beta chains below, sequenced in a study of blood T cell repertoires in COVID-19. TCRdb's copy holds only in-frame clones and misses some; the assay was immunoSEQ multiplex PCR. This table holds roughly 290,000 clones, approximately 85% found once. The sequencing sample was made of PBMCs or T cells enriched from blood (not recorded which). The receptor source for this set is a man aged 25-40 years who had recovered from COVID-19.

This clone has only a few counts. V is TRBV5-6 and J is TRBJ2-2, with a tentative D call TRBD1 (6 bases). The V end lost 0 bases, the J end lost 7 bases, and 19 bases lay between the germline ends. CDR1 is SGHDT and CDR2 is YYEEEE in the germline V gene. The CDR3 sequence is 17 residues long. The CDR3 reads CASSLGLNRAWDGELFF. The CDR3 region has the DNA TGTGCCAGCAGCTTGGGGTTAAACAGGGCCTGGGACGGGGAGCTGTTTTTT.

The chain couples TRBV7-8 to TRBJ1-6; D call uncertain. CDR3 size: 15 residues. The germline V and J ends were trimmed by 3 bases and 0 bases, with 6 bases remaining between them. Germline assignment: CDR1 SGHVS and CDR2 FQNEAQ. The chain's CDR3 is CASSFRSSYNSPLHF. The CDR3 nucleotides read TGTGCCAGCAGCTTTAGAAGCTCCTATAATTCACCCCTCCACTTT.

This clone was seen repeatedly, ten times or more. The chain joins TRBV4-2 to TRBJ2-3; TRBD1 agrees at 9 bases. V was pared by 2 bases and J by 2 bases, with 8 bases of the junction left unmatched. Looked up from germline, CDR1 is LGHNA and CDR2 is YNFKEQ. CDR3 length: 17 amino acids. The CDR3 DNA reads TGTGCCAGCAGCCAAAGTTTCCGGGACAGGGCCACAGATACGCAGTATTTT. The encoded protein is CASSQSFRDRATDTQYF.

The genes are TRBV2 and TRBJ1-5, with D uncertain. The length of the CDR3 is 15 residues. Per germline, CDR1 SNHLY and CDR2 FYNNEI. V lost 4 bases and J 5 bases, leaving 15 bases between the germline ends. The CDR3 is CASSGQGRIYQPQHF. The CDR3 coding sequence is TGTGCCAGCAGTGGACAAGGCAGAATCTATCAGCCCCAGCATTTT.

The rearrangement uses TRBV5-4 and TRBJ2-7; D gene unclear. The V end was cut by 3 bases, the J end by 1 base, with 8 bases between. Germline CDR1 and CDR2: SGHNT and YYREEE (reference sequence). The CDR3 contains 13 residues. The CDR3, as DNA: TGTGCCAGCAGCTACTATGCTTCCTACGAGCAGTACTTC. This encodes CASSYYASYEQYF.

The chain is built from TRBV5-1 and TRBJ1-4, with 7 bases fitting TRBD1. The CDR3 spans 16 residues. From germline, CDR1 is SGHRS and CDR2 YFSETQ. Trimming took 1 base from V and 4 from J; bases not matched to a gene: 7. In DNA, the CDR3 is TGCGCCAGCAGCTTGAAAGGGGGCTTAGATAATGAAAAACTGTTTTTT. Amino acids: CASSLKGGLDNEKLFF.

The chain combines TRBV27 with TRBJ1-1, with 7 bases identical to TRBD1. The germline CDR1 and CDR2 sequences are MNHEY and SMNVEV (reference sequence). There are 13 residues in the CDR3. V lost 6 bases to trimming and J lost 4 bases; unmatched junction nucleotides: 5. The CDR3 DNA is TGTGCCAGCAGCCTTCACAGGGGCACTGAAGCTTTCTTT. As protein: CASSLHRGTEAFF.